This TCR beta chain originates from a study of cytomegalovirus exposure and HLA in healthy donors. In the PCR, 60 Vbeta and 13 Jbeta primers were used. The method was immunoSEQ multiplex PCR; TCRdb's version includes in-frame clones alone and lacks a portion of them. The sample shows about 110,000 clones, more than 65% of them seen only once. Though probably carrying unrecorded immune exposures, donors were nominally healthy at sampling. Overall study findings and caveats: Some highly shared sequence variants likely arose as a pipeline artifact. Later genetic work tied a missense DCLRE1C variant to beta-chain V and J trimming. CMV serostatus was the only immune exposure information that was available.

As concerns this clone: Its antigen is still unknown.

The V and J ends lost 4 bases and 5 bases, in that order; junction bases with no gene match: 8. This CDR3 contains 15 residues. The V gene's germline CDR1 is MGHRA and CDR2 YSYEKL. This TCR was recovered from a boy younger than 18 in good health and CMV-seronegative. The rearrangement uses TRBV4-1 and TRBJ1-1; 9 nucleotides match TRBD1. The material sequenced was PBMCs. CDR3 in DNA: TGCGCCAGCAGCCTACCACAGGGGGCTGGGACTGAAGCTTTCTTT. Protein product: CASSLPQGAGTEAFF.